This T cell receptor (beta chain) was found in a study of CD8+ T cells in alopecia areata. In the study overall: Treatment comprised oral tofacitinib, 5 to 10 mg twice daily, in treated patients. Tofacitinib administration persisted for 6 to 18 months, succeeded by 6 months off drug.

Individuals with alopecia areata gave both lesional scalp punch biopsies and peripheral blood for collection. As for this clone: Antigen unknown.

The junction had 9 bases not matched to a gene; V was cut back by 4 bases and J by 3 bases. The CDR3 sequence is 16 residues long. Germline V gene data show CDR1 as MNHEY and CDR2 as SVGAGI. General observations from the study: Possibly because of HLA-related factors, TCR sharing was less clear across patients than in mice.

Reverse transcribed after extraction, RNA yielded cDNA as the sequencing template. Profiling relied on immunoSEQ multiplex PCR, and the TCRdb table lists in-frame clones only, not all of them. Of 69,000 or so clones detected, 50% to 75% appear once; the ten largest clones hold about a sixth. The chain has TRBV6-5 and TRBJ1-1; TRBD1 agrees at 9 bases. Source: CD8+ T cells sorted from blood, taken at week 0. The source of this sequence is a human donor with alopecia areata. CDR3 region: CASSLGTGLMYTEAFF. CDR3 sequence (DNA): TGTGCCAGCAGTTTGGGGACAGGGTTAATGTACACTGAAGCTTTCTTT.